These T cell receptor beta chains were read from a single sample in a study of T-cell memory formation after mild COVID-19. TCRdb re-analysed the 5' RACE reads in MiXCR, keeping a single row per CDR3 protein. The sample has around 340,000 distinct CDR3 sequences; 14% are singletons. The sample comprised PBMCs or a T cell subset sorted from them (not recorded which). These receptors were taken from a man aged 18 to 30 who had mild COVID-19 (a few samples of this study predate the infection). Cell type and time point are not known. CDR3s leave out the opening cysteine and the closing phenylalanine or tryptophan. A D gene is named only where the DNA matches it firmly.

v_call: TRBV29-1; j_call: TRBJ2-3; d_call: -; cdr3_aa: SVEVEGPGTDTQY
v_call: TRBV9; j_call: TRBJ2-1; d_call: -; cdr3_aa: ASSVGRGSIVPEQF
v_call: TRBV20-1; j_call: TRBJ1-2; d_call: -; cdr3_aa: SAREQDQTYGYT
v_call: TRBV6-5; j_call: TRBJ1-2; d_call: TRBD1; cdr3_aa: ASSYDQGVQSYT
v_call: TRBV4-3; j_call: TRBJ2-3; d_call: -; cdr3_aa: ASSQAWDGRTDTQY
v_call: TRBV24-1; j_call: TRBJ2-1; d_call: -; cdr3_aa: ATSDLRKKDAEQF
v_call: TRBV7-2; j_call: TRBJ1-6; d_call: -; cdr3_aa: ASSLTPAQPLH
v_call: TRBV5-1; j_call: TRBJ2-3; d_call: -; cdr3_aa: ASSLQTGGADTQY
v_call: TRBV11-2; j_call: TRBJ2-5; d_call: TRBD1; cdr3_aa: ASSSITGDRETQY
v_call: TRBV30; j_call: TRBJ2-5; d_call: TRBD2; cdr3_aa: AWSTGTSAETQY
v_call: TRBV7-9; j_call: TRBJ2-3; d_call: -; cdr3_aa: ATREVDTQY
v_call: TRBV9; j_call: TRBJ2-7; d_call: -; cdr3_aa: ASSVAQSSYEQY
v_call: TRBV3-1; j_call: TRBJ1-1; d_call: -; cdr3_aa: ASSQRKRDTEAF
v_call: TRBV5-1; j_call: TRBJ2-3; d_call: -; cdr3_aa: ASSLGLDPGTDTQY
v_call: TRBV15; j_call: TRBJ1-1; d_call: -; cdr3_aa: ATGARVGTEAF
v_call: TRBV6-5; j_call: TRBJ1-1; d_call: TRBD1; cdr3_aa: ASSRLPGGAGNTEAF
v_call: TRBV7-9; j_call: TRBJ1-2; d_call: -; cdr3_aa: ASSLVAGSPIGYT
v_call: TRBV7-9; j_call: TRBJ1-4; d_call: -; cdr3_aa: ASRVTTNEKLF
v_call: TRBV7-3; j_call: TRBJ2-1; d_call: TRBD1; cdr3_aa: ASSSGQGRYNEQF
v_call: TRBV24-1; j_call: TRBJ2-3; d_call: -; cdr3_aa: ATSDPPGVSTDTQY
v_call: TRBV5-1; j_call: TRBJ2-1; d_call: -; cdr3_aa: ASRAKTSYNEQF
v_call: TRBV5-1; j_call: TRBJ1-5; d_call: -; cdr3_aa: ASSYSPNSNQPQH
v_call: TRBV7-2; j_call: TRBJ1-2; d_call: -; cdr3_aa: ASSLRQVVGYT
v_call: TRBV5-1; j_call: TRBJ2-5; d_call: -; cdr3_aa: ASRPRHSQETQY
v_call: TRBV4-3; j_call: TRBJ1-1; d_call: -; cdr3_aa: ASSQDTNTEAF
v_call: TRBV7-2; j_call: TRBJ2-4; d_call: TRBD2; cdr3_aa: ASSLALARGVLAKNIQY
v_call: TRBV4-1; j_call: TRBJ1-1; d_call: -; cdr3_aa: ASSQEGGLNTEAF
v_call: TRBV29-1; j_call: TRBJ2-1; d_call: -; cdr3_aa: SVGAYNEQF
v_call: TRBV12-3/TRBV12-4; j_call: TRBJ1-1; d_call: -; cdr3_aa: ASSYDRGTTEAF
v_call: TRBV12-3/TRBV12-4; j_call: TRBJ1-3; d_call: -; cdr3_aa: ASSFAVSGNTIY
v_call: TRBV6-5; j_call: TRBJ2-1; d_call: -; cdr3_aa: ASSYAGSNNEQF
v_call: TRBV5-1; j_call: TRBJ2-7; d_call: TRBD1; cdr3_aa: ASSLDRGISYEQY
v_call: TRBV5-1; j_call: TRBJ1-2; d_call: -; cdr3_aa: ASSLDRPYYGYT
v_call: TRBV12-3/TRBV12-4; j_call: TRBJ2-7; d_call: -; cdr3_aa: ASSPGTYEQY
v_call: TRBV7-3; j_call: TRBJ2-3; d_call: TRBD2; cdr3_aa: ASSLGTSGGTTDTQY
v_call: TRBV29-1; j_call: TRBJ2-3; d_call: TRBD1; cdr3_aa: SVDGGTGSADTQY
v_call: TRBV20-1; j_call: TRBJ1-1; d_call: -; cdr3_aa: SASRAGMNTEAF
v_call: TRBV7-2; j_call: TRBJ1-6; d_call: TRBD1; cdr3_aa: ASSSPPTGRNSPLH
v_call: TRBV6-5; j_call: TRBJ1-1; d_call: -; cdr3_aa: ASSNSANTEAF
v_call: TRBV18; j_call: TRBJ2-5; d_call: -; cdr3_aa: ASSPGSGLGETQY
v_call: TRBV6-5; j_call: TRBJ1-1; d_call: TRBD1; cdr3_aa: ASSWTGKGTEAF
v_call: TRBV7-9; j_call: TRBJ2-2; d_call: -; cdr3_aa: ASSSTAESGYTGELF
v_call: TRBV7-6; j_call: TRBJ2-1; d_call: -; cdr3_aa: ASSRRPGLNNEQF
v_call: TRBV4-3; j_call: TRBJ2-6; d_call: -; cdr3_aa: ASSLAGANVLT
v_call: TRBV5-1; j_call: TRBJ2-1; d_call: TRBD2; cdr3_aa: ASSLVPSGGHNEQF
v_call: TRBV5-1; j_call: TRBJ2-5; d_call: TRBD2; cdr3_aa: ASSATSSGGARETQY
v_call: TRBV25-1; j_call: TRBJ2-5; d_call: TRBD2; cdr3_aa: ASSETSGGPKAQY
v_call: TRBV2; j_call: TRBJ2-1; d_call: -; cdr3_aa: ASSDVNEQF